Sequencing of this T cell receptor beta chain was carried out in a study of liver allograft versus peripheral blood T cells. Study-level background: Comparisons were made between T cell receptor repertoires found in transplanted livers and those circulating in recipients' peripheral blood.

This clonotype ranks as medium-sized. What it recognizes is unknown. This CDR3 is built from 13 residues. Germline-derived CDR1 and CDR2 are MNHEY and SVGAGI. V lost 5 bases to trimming and J lost 7 bases, with 9 bases between them. Broader study findings: Liver allografts reportedly held T cell receptor repertoires unlike those in peripheral blood.

MiXCR, applied by TCRdb to the reads, yields one record per CDR3 protein. This sample has about 2,700 distinct CDR3 sequences, with 15% to 20% found just once. This rearrangement joins TRBV6-5 to TRBJ1-6; tentative D call: TRBD1 (6 bases). The receptor comes from a human patient who had a liver transplant. Some T cells may be supplied by the graft donor. CDR3 region: CASSHQGNSPLHF. For the CDR3, the DNA is TGTGCCAGCAGTCACCAGGGGAATTCACCCCTCCACTTT.